The rows below give T cell receptor beta chains drawn from one sample of a study of T cell responses to AZD1222 COVID-19 vaccine. The method was immunoSEQ multiplex PCR; TCRdb's version includes in-frame clones alone and lacks a portion of them. The repertoire holds some 170,000 clones, with approximately 90% as singletons. The sample here was peripheral blood, taken 28 days after the second AZD1222 dose. The receptors come from an adult who received the AZD1222 COVID-19 vaccine. Each CDR3 is given with its conserved first and last residue. A D gene is named only where the DNA matches it firmly. Expanded clones get a size class; other rows say once, few or many, or leave the size out.

>TRBJ2-2|-|-|TRBV6-5
CASSYLNGELFF
TGTGCCAGCAGTTACCTAAACGGGGAGCTGTTTTTT
>TRBJ1-5|-|-|TRBV6-5
CASSLNGGDQPQHF
TGTGCCAGCAGCTTAAACGGGGGGGATCAGCCCCAGCATTTT
>TRBJ2-7|-|-|TRBV6-4
CASSVHRPSSYEQYF
TGTGCCAGCAGTGTCCACAGACCGAGCTCCTACGAGCAGTACTTC
>TRBJ2-1|few|-|TRBV5-5
CASSTDSLSYNEQFF
TGTGCCAGCAGTACCGACTCCCTCTCCTACAATGAGCAGTTCTTC
>TRBJ2-4|-|-|TRBV6-1
CASSEVGGPNTKNIQYF
TGTGCCAGCAGTGAAGTTGGGGGACCCAACACCAAAAACATTCAGTACTTC
>TRBJ2-4|-|-|TRBV4-1
CASSQVGGKNIQYF
TGCGCCAGCAGCCAAGTAGGGGGGAAAAACATTCAGTACTTC
>TRBJ1-1|-|TRBD1|TRBV14
CASSHGTANTEAFF
TGTGCCAGCAGCCACGGGACAGCGAACACTGAAGCTTTCTTT
>TRBJ2-7|-|TRBD1|TRBV30
CAWSDGQGASLF
TGTGCCTGGAGCGACGGGCAGGGGGCAAGCCTCTTC
>TRBJ1-2|-|-|TRBV2
CASRLQGREGYTF
TGTGCCAGCAGGCTACAGGGAAGGGAAGGCTACACCTTC
>TRBJ1-5|once|-|TRBV6-5
CASSRTWDQPQHF
TGTGCCAGCAGTCGGACCTGGGATCAGCCCCAGCATTTT
>TRBJ2-1|-|-|TRBV6-1
CASSEVRGSNEQFF
TGTGCCAGCAGTGAAGTACGGGGATCCAATGAGCAGTTCTTC
>TRBJ1-5|-|TRBD1|TRBV10-2
CASSDGRGLNQPQHF
TGCGCCAGCAGTGACGGCAGGGGGCTCAATCAGCCCCAGCATTTT
>TRBJ2-7|-|-|TRBV27
CASSFRLGEQYF
TGTGCCAGCAGTTTTCGGCTGGGCGAGCAGTACTTC
>TRBJ2-7|-|-|TRBV4-1
CASSPGAGTYEQYF
TGCGCCAGCAGCCCAGGAGCGGGTACCTACGAGCAGTACTTC
>TRBJ1-2|-|-|TRBV28
CASSTQGSYGYTF
TGTGCCAGCAGTACACAGGGAAGCTATGGCTACACCTTC
>TRBJ1-6|once|TRBD1|TRBV3-1/TRBV3-2
CASSRGAGGSPLHF
TGTGCCAGCAGCCGCGGGGCAGGGGGGTCACCCCTCCACTTT
>TRBJ1-6|-|TRBD1|TRBV6-5
CASSRQGVIPLHF
TGTGCCAGCAGCCGACAGGGGGTGATTCCCCTCCACTTT
>TRBJ2-4|-|-|TRBV15
CATSRDRSGGGNIQYF
TGTGCCACCAGCAGAGATCGTTCGGGTGGAGGAAACATTCAGTACTTC
>TRBJ1-4|-|-|TRBV19
CASSIFGSKNEKLFF
TGTGCCAGTAGTATATTCGGCAGCAAAAATGAAAAACTGTTTTTT
>TRBJ2-7|-|-|TRBV4-3
CASSQVFGASYEQYF
TGCGCCAGCAGCCAAGTGTTCGGGGCGTCCTACGAGCAGTACTTC
>TRBJ2-7|-|-|TRBV12-5
CASGLVLRSRSYEQYF
TGTGCTAGTGGTTTGGTATTACGGTCCCGGTCGTACGAGCAGTACTTC
>TRBJ1-1|-|TRBD1|TRBV10-1
CASIRNYPHPDRLKFSNTEAFF
TGCGCCAGCATACGAAATTATCCCCACCCGGACAGGCTAAAGTTTTCGAACACTGAAGCTTTCTTT
>TRBJ1-5|-|-|TRBV11-2
CASSSAGGFSNQPQHF
TGTGCCAGCAGCTCTGCCGGGGGATTTAGCAATCAGCCCCAGCATTTT
>TRBJ2-2|once|TRBD1|TRBV4-1
CASREGTGTTGELFF
TGCGCCAGCAGGGAAGGGACAGGGACCACCGGGGAGCTGTTTTTT
>TRBJ1-1|-|-|TRBV15
CATSRGPATPTRRTEAFF
TGTGCCACCAGCAGAGGCCCAGCTACTCCGACTCGCAGAACTGAAGCTTTCTTT
>TRBJ1-5|-|TRBD1|TRBV18
CASSLGTVSNQPQHF
TGTGCCAGCTCGCTCGGGACAGTAAGCAATCAGCCCCAGCATTTT
>TRBJ2-7|-|-|TRBV9
CASSVGGSSYEQYF
TGTGCCAGCAGCGTAGGAGGGAGCTCCTACGAGCAGTACTTC
>TRBJ2-7|-|TRBD1|TRBV3-1/TRBV3-2
CASSQGQDPYEQYF
TGTGCCAGCAGCCAGGGACAGGACCCTTACGAGCAGTACTTC
>TRBJ2-1|-|TRBD2|TRBV9
CASSAGASGPQFF
TGTGCCAGCAGCGCCGGGGCTAGCGGTCCCCAGTTCTTC
>TRBJ1-1|-|-|TRBV4-3
CASSQDLAETNTEAFF
TGCGCCAGCAGCCAAGATCTGGCAGAGACGAACACTGAAGCTTTCTTT
>TRBJ1-2|-|-|TRBV19
CASTVTTLGGYTF
TGTGCCAGTACGGTGACTACCCTGGGGGGCTACACCTTC
>TRBJ2-3|-|TRBD2|TRBV7-9
CASSALGGASDTQYF
TGTGCCAGCAGCGCGCTCGGGGGGGCCTCAGATACGCAGTATTTT
>TRBJ2-2|-|-|TRBV24-1
CATSDPEINTGELFF
TGTGCCACCAGTGACCCAGAAATAAACACCGGGGAGCTGTTTTTT
>TRBJ1-5|-|-|TRBV10-2
CASSETTSGQPQHF
TGCGCCAGCAGTGAAACGACAAGTGGTCAGCCCCAGCATTTT
>TRBJ1-5|-|-|TRBV4-1
CASSQDRAGTNQPQHF
TGCGCCAGCAGCCAAGATCGGGCAGGGACCAATCAGCCCCAGCATTTT
>TRBJ1-2|-|TRBD1|TRBV19
CASSNPGTGNLYGYTF
TGTGCCAGTAGTAACCCCGGGACAGGGAACCTCTATGGCTACACCTTC
>TRBJ1-1|-|-|TRBV18
CASSPAGLAAEAFF
TGTGCCAGCTCACCTGCCGGATTGGCTGCTGAAGCTTTCTTT
>TRBJ1-2|-|TRBD1|TRBV6-6
CASSFTYDRVDGYTF
TGTGCCAGCAGTTTTACTTACGACAGGGTGGATGGCTACACCTTC
>TRBJ2-7|-|TRBD2|TRBV5-6
CASSWGLAGAYEQYF
TGTGCCAGCAGCTGGGGACTAGCGGGAGCCTACGAGCAGTACTTC
>TRBJ2-1|few|TRBD2|TRBV6-4
CASSSGSTSYNEQFF
TGTGCCAGCAGTAGCGGGAGTACCTCCTACAATGAGCAGTTCTTC
>TRBJ1-5|-|-|TRBV6-1
CASSEAGGVNQPQHF
TGTGCCAGCAGTGAAGCTGGGGGCGTCAATCAGCCCCAGCATTTT
>TRBJ2-5|-|TRBD1|TRBV19
CASSIDRGYQETQYF
TGTGCCAGTAGTATAGACAGGGGGTACCAAGAGACCCAGTACTTC
>TRBJ1-5|once|-|TRBV21-1
CASSKATGINSNQPQHF
TGTGCCAGCAGCAAAGCCACAGGGATCAATAGCAATCAGCCCCAGCATTTT
>TRBJ2-7|-|-|TRBV6-5
CASSYPTSSEQYF
TGTGCCAGCAGTTACCCTACAAGCTCCGAGCAGTACTTC
>TRBJ1-1|once|-|TRBV6-1
CASSEGPRARGKAFF
TGTGCCAGCAGTGAAGGGCCGAGAGCCCGGGGAAAAGCTTTCTTT
>TRBJ2-7|-|-|TRBV27
CASSGQGTDEQYF
TGTGCCAGCAGTGGGCAGGGGACGGACGAGCAGTACTTC
>TRBJ1-2|-|-|TRBV6-2/TRBV6-3
CASSYSRQDGAWGYTF
TGTGCCAGCAGTTACTCGAGGCAGGACGGAGCGTGGGGCTACACCTTC
>TRBJ1-1|once|TRBD1|TRBV14
CASSQRTGARMNTEAFF
TGTGCCAGCAGCCAAAGGACAGGGGCGAGAATGAACACTGAAGCTTTCTTT
>TRBJ2-1|-|-|TRBV19
CASSIIRSQTYNEQFF
TGTGCCAGTAGTATCATCCGGAGCCAAACCTACAATGAGCAGTTCTTC
>TRBJ2-2|-|TRBD2|TRBV18
CASSPTLAGESGELFF
TGTGCCAGCTCACCTACACTAGCGGGAGAGAGCGGGGAGCTGTTTTTT
>TRBJ1-3|-|-|TRBV7-3
CASSPQGGGGNTIYF
TGTGCCAGCAGCCCCCAGGGAGGGGGGGGAAACACCATATATTTT
>TRBJ2-1|-|-|TRBV7-2
CASSPPGAPHNEQFF
TGTGCCAGCAGCCCCCCGGGAGCCCCTCACAATGAGCAGTTCTTC
>TRBJ1-2|-|TRBD1|TRBV5-6
CASSLVTGAGYGYTF
TGTGCCAGCAGCTTGGTAACAGGGGCAGGCTATGGCTACACCTTC
>TRBJ2-1|-|TRBD2|TRBV7-8
CASSLGPSGRSYNEQFF
TGTGCCAGCAGCTTAGGCCCTAGCGGGAGAAGTTACAATGAGCAGTTCTTC
>TRBJ2-3|-|TRBD2|TRBV9
CASSSPPGLVPDTQYF
TGTGCCAGCAGCTCGCCTCCAGGACTAGTTCCAGATACGCAGTATTTT
>TRBJ1-1|-|-|TRBV27
CASSYPQGGTEAFF
TGTGCCAGCAGTTACCCACAGGGAGGCACTGAAGCTTTCTTT
>TRBJ2-7|-|-|TRBV7-8
CASSLEVRASYEQYF
TGTGCCAGCAGCTTAGAAGTCAGGGCCTCCTACGAGCAGTACTTC
>TRBJ1-4|-|-|TRBV19
CASTDSGTRFNEKLFF
TGTGCCAGTACCGATTCCGGGACCCGGTTTAATGAAAAACTGTTTTTT